Presented here are 8 T cell receptor beta chains from one specimen sequenced in a study of blood T cell repertoires in COVID-19. Produced via immunoSEQ multiplex PCR; TCRdb's table is partial and in-frame only. The data show 95,000 to 150,000 clones, 70% to 90% seen once. The specimen sequenced was peripheral blood. The source of these receptors is a man aged 45-65 years with acute or convalescent COVID-19.

The chain has TRBV16 and TRBJ1-5; the D gene is possibly TRBD1 (5 bases). Trimming cost V 4 bases and J 7 bases, with 11 bases left between them. In germline, CDR1 is KGHSY, CDR2 FQNENV. The length of the CDR3 is 13 residues. The CDR3 DNA is TGTGCCAGCAGCCTCGACAGTAGCCAGCCCCAGCATTTT. This codes for CASSLDSSQPQHF.

DNA of the CDR3: TGTGCCACCAGTGGGACATATTCCTACGAGCAGTACTTC. Residues: CATSGTYSYEQYF. The chain recombines TRBV24-1 with TRBJ2-7, with D perhaps matching TRBD1 (5 bases). V shed 5 bases and J shed 1 base, with 8 bases lying between them. Germline V gene data show CDR1 as KGHDR and CDR2 as SFDVKD. The CDR3 is made up of 13 amino acids.

The rearrangement uses TRBV12-2 and TRBJ2-5; TRBD1, the table's D call, lacks a check against the DNA. TRBV12-2 is labeled a pseudogene. The length of the CDR3 is 17 residues. The CDR3 region is CASRLEGDRGKVETQYF. As DNA, the CDR3 is TGTGCAAGTCGCTTAGAAGGGGACAGGGGGAAAGTGGAGACCCAGTACTTC.

This sequence joins TRBV29-1 and TRBJ2-3, with a possible D match to TRBD2 (6 bases). Germline V lookup: CDR1 SQVTM, CDR2 ANQGSEA. Trimming cost V 6 bases and J 14 bases, with 21 bases left between them. This CDR3 has 12 residues. CDR3 in amino acids: CSVVVGGPPPYF. The CDR3 DNA reads as TGCAGCGTCGTAGTGGGAGGCCCCCCCCCGTATTTT.

This chain joins TRBV27 and TRBJ1-2, with D possibly being TRBD1 (5 bases). This CDR3 comprises 13 residues. The V gene lost 4 bases and the J gene lost 4 bases, with 10 bases spanning the gap. Germline V gives CDR1 MNHEY, CDR2 SMNVEV (reference sequence). The CDR3 DNA sequence: TGTGCCAGCAGTTCCTCCGGGGGCTATGGCTACACCTTC. Protein sequence: CASSSSGGYGYTF.

In this sample, this clone turned up once. The V gene is TRBV2, the J gene TRBJ2-3; D is possibly TRBD2 (6 bases). There are 15 residues in the CDR3. V was clipped by 6 bases and J by 2 bases, with 15 bases between them. The V gene's germline CDR1 is SNHLY and CDR2 FYNNEI. The CDR3 reads CASSEPAGLTDTQYF. The CDR3 DNA is TGTGCCAGCAGCGAACCAGCGGGCCTCACAGATACGCAGTATTTT.

This chain uses TRBV30 with TRBJ2-1, with 7 nucleotides matching TRBD2. The CDR3 length is 17 residues. The V gene's germline CDR1 is GTSNPN and CDR2 SVGIG (reference sequence). Trimming cost V 2 bases and J 5 bases; bases outside gene matches: 15. This CDR3 is CAWSFRGPLAVNNEQFF. The CDR3 nucleotides read TGTGCCTGGAGTTTTAGGGGCCCTCTAGCGGTAAACAATGAGCAGTTCTTC. Variable domain in full (rest from reference TRBV30 and TRBJ2-1): SQTIHQWPATLVQPVGSPLSLECTVEGTSNPNLYWYRQAAGRGLQLLFYSVGIGQISSEVPQNLSASRPQDRQFILSSKKLLLSDSGFYLCAWSFRGPLAVNNEQFFGPGTRLTVL.

The V call is TRBV6-5, the J call TRBJ2-7; unclear D gene. Germline V CDR1 and CDR2: MNHEY, SVGAGI. Trimming cost V 1 base and J 4 bases, with 17 bases left between them. CDR3 length: 16 residues. CDR3: CASSYLYLGTLYEQYF. The CDR3 nucleotides read TGTGCCAGCAGTTACTTGTACCTGGGCACCCTATACGAGCAGTACTTC.